This is a list of T cell receptor beta chains from one sample in a study of regulatory T cells in long-lasting Graves disease. TCRdb re-called the multiplex PCR reads through MiXCR, storing one row per CDR3 protein. The sample consists of fewer than 650,000 distinct CDR3 sequences, approximately 16% of them appearing once. These data also featured in a second study, about T cells in Graves' hyperthyroidism and ophthalmopathy.

Material: peripheral blood mononuclear cells (PBMCs), obtained at new diagnosis, from a patient treated with antithyroid drugs. All receptors derive from a man aged 18-30 years with Graves disease. CDR3s include the opening cysteine and the closing phenylalanine or tryptophan. The order of the fields is J gene, V gene, CDR3 protein.

j_gene: TRBJ1-1
v_gene: TRBV5-1
CDR3aa: CASSLETGRSEAFF

j_gene: TRBJ2-3
v_gene: TRBV29-1
CDR3aa: CSPWTGGTQYF

j_gene: TRBJ2-1
v_gene: TRBV7-8
CDR3aa: CASSLGSHRLAEYNEQFF

j_gene: TRBJ2-7
v_gene: TRBV10-3
CDR3aa: CAISVQGPGNENEQYF

j_gene: TRBJ2-1
v_gene: TRBV6-1
CDR3aa: CASLGLAGGEYNEQFF

j_gene: TRBJ1-1
v_gene: TRBV7-9
CDR3aa: CASVGNTEAFF

j_gene: TRBJ1-3
v_gene: TRBV9
CDR3aa: CASSVWDRGNTIYF

j_gene: TRBJ1-5
v_gene: TRBV16
CDR3aa: CASSPDRGESNQPQHF

j_gene: TRBJ2-1
v_gene: TRBV7-9
CDR3aa: CASRRDNEQFF

j_gene: TRBJ1-2
v_gene: TRBV2
CDR3aa: CASCLGTYGYTF

j_gene: TRBJ2-2
v_gene: TRBV2
CDR3aa: CASSVQREVTGELFF

j_gene: TRBJ2-7
v_gene: TRBV28
CDR3aa: CASSPRGWAGVHEQYF

j_gene: TRBJ2-7
v_gene: TRBV7-9
CDR3aa: CATQDRSYEQYF

j_gene: TRBJ2-1
v_gene: TRBV20-1
CDR3aa: CSAPSVAGGRQFF

j_gene: TRBJ1-4
v_gene: TRBV20-1
CDR3aa: CSARKGGRRDEKLFF

j_gene: TRBJ2-7
v_gene: TRBV30
CDR3aa: CAWSVISYEQYF

j_gene: TRBJ2-1
v_gene: TRBV20-1
CDR3aa: CSASLGGAGYNEQFF

j_gene: TRBJ2-7
v_gene: TRBV20-1
CDR3aa: CSARTGVAYEQYF

j_gene: TRBJ1-1
v_gene: TRBV27
CDR3aa: CASREQGALSTEAFF

j_gene: TRBJ2-3
v_gene: TRBV27
CDR3aa: CASSFTPGTGVSTDTQYF

j_gene: TRBJ1-1
v_gene: TRBV11-3
CDR3aa: CASSLGGQGAVTEAFF

j_gene: TRBJ1-4
v_gene: TRBV27
CDR3aa: CASSGTTLGEKLFF

j_gene: TRBJ2-2
v_gene: TRBV5-6
CDR3aa: CASSLLGGTGGPGELFF

j_gene: TRBJ2-7
v_gene: TRBV5-4
CDR3aa: CASSQTGTSGIFEQYF

j_gene: TRBJ2-3
v_gene: TRBV12-3/TRBV12-4
CDR3aa: CASSTTGSSTDTQYF

j_gene: TRBJ2-1
v_gene: TRBV20-1
CDR3aa: CSAGRSSYNEQFF

j_gene: TRBJ2-1
v_gene: TRBV6-9
CDR3aa: CASSFAGQGAWEQFF

j_gene: TRBJ2-2
v_gene: TRBV3-1
CDR3aa: CASSLGLAVSGELFF

j_gene: TRBJ2-7
v_gene: TRBV11-2
CDR3aa: CASSSLSGRSREQYF

j_gene: TRBJ2-2
v_gene: TRBV7-8
CDR3aa: CASRQTGASGELFF

j_gene: TRBJ1-2
v_gene: TRBV20-1
CDR3aa: CSARGGGESSYGYTF

j_gene: TRBJ1-5
v_gene: TRBV20-1
CDR3aa: CSAREARALNQPQHF

j_gene: TRBJ1-1
v_gene: TRBV5-5
CDR3aa: CASSLGILRGVGSERTEAFF

j_gene: TRBJ2-7
v_gene: TRBV7-9
CDR3aa: CASSLDRQGFYEQYF

j_gene: TRBJ2-5
v_gene: TRBV6-1
CDR3aa: CASKILENQETQYF